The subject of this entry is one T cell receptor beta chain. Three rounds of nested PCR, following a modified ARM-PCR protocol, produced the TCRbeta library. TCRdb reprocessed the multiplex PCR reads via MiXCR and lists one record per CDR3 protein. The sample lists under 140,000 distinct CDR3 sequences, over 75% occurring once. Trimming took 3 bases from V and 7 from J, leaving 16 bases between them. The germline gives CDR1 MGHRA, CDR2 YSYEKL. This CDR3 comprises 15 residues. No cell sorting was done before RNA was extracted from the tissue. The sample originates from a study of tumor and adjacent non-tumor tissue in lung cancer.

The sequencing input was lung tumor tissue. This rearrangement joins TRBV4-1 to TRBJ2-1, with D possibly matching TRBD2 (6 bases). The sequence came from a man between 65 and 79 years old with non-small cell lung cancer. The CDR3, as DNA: TGCGCCAGCAGCCACGGGGGATTTTTTGATAATGAGCAGTTCTTC. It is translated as CASSHGGFFDNEQFF.